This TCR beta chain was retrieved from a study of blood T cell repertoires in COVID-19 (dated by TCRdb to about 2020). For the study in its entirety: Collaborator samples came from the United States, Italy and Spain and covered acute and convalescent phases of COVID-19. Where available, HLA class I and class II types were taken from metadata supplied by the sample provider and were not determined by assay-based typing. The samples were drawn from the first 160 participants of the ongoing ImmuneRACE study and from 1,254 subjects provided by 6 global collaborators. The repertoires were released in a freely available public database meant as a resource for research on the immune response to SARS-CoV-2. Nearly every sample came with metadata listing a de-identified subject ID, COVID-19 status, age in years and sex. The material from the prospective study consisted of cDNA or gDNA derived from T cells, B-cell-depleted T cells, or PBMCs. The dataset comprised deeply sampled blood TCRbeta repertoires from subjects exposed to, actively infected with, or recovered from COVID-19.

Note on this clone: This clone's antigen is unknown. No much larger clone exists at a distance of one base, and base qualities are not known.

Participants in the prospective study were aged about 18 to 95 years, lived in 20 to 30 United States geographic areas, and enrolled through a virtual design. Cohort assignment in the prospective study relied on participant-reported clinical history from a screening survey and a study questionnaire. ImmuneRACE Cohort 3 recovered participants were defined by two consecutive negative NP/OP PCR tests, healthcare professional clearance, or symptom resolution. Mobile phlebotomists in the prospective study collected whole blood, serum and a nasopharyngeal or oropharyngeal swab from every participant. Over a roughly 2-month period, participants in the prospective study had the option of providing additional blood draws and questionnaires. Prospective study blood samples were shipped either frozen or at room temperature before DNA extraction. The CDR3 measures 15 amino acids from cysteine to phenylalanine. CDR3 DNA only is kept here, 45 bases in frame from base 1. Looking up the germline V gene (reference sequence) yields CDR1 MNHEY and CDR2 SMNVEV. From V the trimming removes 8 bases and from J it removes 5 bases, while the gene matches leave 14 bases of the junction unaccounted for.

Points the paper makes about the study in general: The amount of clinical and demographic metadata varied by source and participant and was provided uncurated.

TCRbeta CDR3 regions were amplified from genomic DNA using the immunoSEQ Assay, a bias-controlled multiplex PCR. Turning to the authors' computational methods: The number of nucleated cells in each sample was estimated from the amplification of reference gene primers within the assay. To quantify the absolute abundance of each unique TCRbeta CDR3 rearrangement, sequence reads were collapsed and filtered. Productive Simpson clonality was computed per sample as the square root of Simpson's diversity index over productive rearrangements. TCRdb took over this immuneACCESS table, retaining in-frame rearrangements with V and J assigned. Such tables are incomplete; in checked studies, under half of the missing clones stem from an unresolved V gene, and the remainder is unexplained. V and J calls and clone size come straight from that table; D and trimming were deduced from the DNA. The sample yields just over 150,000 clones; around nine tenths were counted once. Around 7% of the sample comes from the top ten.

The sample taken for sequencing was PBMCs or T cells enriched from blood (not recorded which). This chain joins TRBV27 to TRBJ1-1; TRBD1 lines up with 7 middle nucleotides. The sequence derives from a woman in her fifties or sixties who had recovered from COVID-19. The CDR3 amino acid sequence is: CASHRAGGLRTEAFF. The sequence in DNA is TGTGCCAGCCACCGGGCAGGGGGGTTAAGAACTGAAGCTTTCTTT.